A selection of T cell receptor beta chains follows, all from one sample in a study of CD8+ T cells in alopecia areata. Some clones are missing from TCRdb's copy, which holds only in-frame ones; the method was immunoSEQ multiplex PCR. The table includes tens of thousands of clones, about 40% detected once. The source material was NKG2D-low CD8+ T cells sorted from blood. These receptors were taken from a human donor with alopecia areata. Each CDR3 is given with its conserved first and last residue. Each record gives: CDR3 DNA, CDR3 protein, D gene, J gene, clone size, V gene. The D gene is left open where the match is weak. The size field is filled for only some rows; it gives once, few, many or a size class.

CDR3nt: TGTGCCAGCAGCCTTGTTGCGGGAACTGGGGCCAACGTCCTGACTTTC
CDR3aa: CASSLVAGTGANVLTF
d_gene: -
j_gene: TRBJ2-6
abundance: few
v_gene: TRBV7-6

CDR3nt: TGTGCCAGCAGCTTCGCGGGGCAGGGGAACACCGGGGAGCTGTTTTTT
CDR3aa: CASSFAGQGNTGELFF
d_gene: -
j_gene: TRBJ2-2
abundance: -
v_gene: TRBV7-2

CDR3nt: TGTGCCAGCAGTTTAATCGGGCAAACCAACACCGGGGAGCTGTTTTTT
CDR3aa: CASSLIGQTNTGELFF
d_gene: -
j_gene: TRBJ2-2
abundance: few
v_gene: TRBV28

CDR3nt: TGCGCCAGCAGCTTGAACCTAGCGGGAGATGAGCAGTTCTTC
CDR3aa: CASSLNLAGDEQFF
d_gene: TRBD2
j_gene: TRBJ2-1
abundance: -
v_gene: TRBV5-1

CDR3nt: TGTGCCAGCAGTGTAGCGGGAGGATACAATGAGCAGTTCTTC
CDR3aa: CASSVAGGYNEQFF
d_gene: TRBD2
j_gene: TRBJ2-1
abundance: -
v_gene: TRBV27

CDR3nt: TGCGCCAGCAGCCAAGATCTAGGCCGCACAGATACGCAGTATTTT
CDR3aa: CASSQDLGRTDTQYF
d_gene: -
j_gene: TRBJ2-3
abundance: -
v_gene: TRBV4-3

CDR3nt: TGTGCCAGCAGGACGGGTTACAATGAGCAGTTCTTC
CDR3aa: CASRTGYNEQFF
d_gene: -
j_gene: TRBJ2-1
abundance: -
v_gene: TRBV11-2

CDR3nt: TGTGCCAGCAGTTCCGGGAACTCTGGGGCCAACGTCCTGACTTTC
CDR3aa: CASSSGNSGANVLTF
d_gene: -
j_gene: TRBJ2-6
abundance: -
v_gene: TRBV6-5

CDR3nt: TGCAGCGCCGAAGGGGGCCCTAAAGGAAGCACTGAAGCTTTCTTT
CDR3aa: CSAEGGPKGSTEAFF
d_gene: TRBD1
j_gene: TRBJ1-1
abundance: few
v_gene: TRBV29-1

CDR3nt: TGCGCCAGCAGCCAAGAATCCGCGGCAGGGGCCAACGTCCTGACTTTC
CDR3aa: CASSQESAAGANVLTF
d_gene: -
j_gene: TRBJ2-6
abundance: -
v_gene: TRBV13

CDR3nt: TGCGCCAGCAGCCAAGTGGCGGGTTCGGGGGACGAGCAGTACTTC
CDR3aa: CASSQVAGSGDEQYF
d_gene: -
j_gene: TRBJ2-7
abundance: -
v_gene: TRBV4-1

CDR3nt: TGTGCCAGCAGCCCGGGGGGGTCCTACAATGAGCAGTTCTTC
CDR3aa: CASSPGGSYNEQFF
d_gene: TRBD2
j_gene: TRBJ2-1
abundance: -
v_gene: TRBV7-9

CDR3nt: TGTGCCACGTTGGACCTCTACAATGAGCAGTTCTTC
CDR3aa: CATLDLYNEQFF
d_gene: -
j_gene: TRBJ2-1
abundance: few
v_gene: TRBV10-3

CDR3nt: TGTGCCAGCACCCCAGCCCCCTACGAGCAGTACTTC
CDR3aa: CASTPAPYEQYF
d_gene: -
j_gene: TRBJ2-7
abundance: few
v_gene: TRBV7-9

CDR3nt: TGCGCCAGCAGCCAAGATGCAGCTCAGAGAGAGCAGTTCTTC
CDR3aa: CASSQDAAQREQFF
d_gene: -
j_gene: TRBJ2-1
abundance: -
v_gene: TRBV4-3

CDR3nt: TGTGCCAGCAGCCAAGCGGACAGGGGGAAAAACATTCAGTACTTC
CDR3aa: CASSQADRGKNIQYF
d_gene: TRBD1
j_gene: TRBJ2-4
abundance: few
v_gene: TRBV14

CDR3nt: TGTGCCAGCAGCTTGGGGCGGGAAAGGGAGTACTTC
CDR3aa: CASSLGREREYF
d_gene: -
j_gene: TRBJ2-7
abundance: -
v_gene: TRBV5-4

CDR3nt: TGTGCCAGCAGTCCGCAGGGGCCTGGCACAGATACGCAGTATTTT
CDR3aa: CASSPQGPGTDTQYF
d_gene: -
j_gene: TRBJ2-3
abundance: -
v_gene: TRBV27

CDR3nt: TGTGCCAGCAGTTTAACTAGAATTCCACCGGGGCTGACAGATACGCAGTATTTT
CDR3aa: CASSLTRIPPGLTDTQYF
d_gene: -
j_gene: TRBJ2-3
abundance: few
v_gene: TRBV27

CDR3nt: TGTGCCAGCAGCCAAGGTAGCGAGACCCAGTACTTC
CDR3aa: CASSQGSETQYF
d_gene: -
j_gene: TRBJ2-5
abundance: -
v_gene: TRBV4-2

CDR3nt: TGCAGCGCCTCACCGGGACTCCTAGAGACCCAGTACTTC
CDR3aa: CSASPGLLETQYF
d_gene: -
j_gene: TRBJ2-5
abundance: -
v_gene: TRBV29-1

CDR3nt: TGCGCCAGCAGCTTGGACAGTTACAATGAGCAGTTCTTC
CDR3aa: CASSLDSYNEQFF
d_gene: -
j_gene: TRBJ2-1
abundance: once
v_gene: TRBV5-1

CDR3nt: TGCGCCAGCAGCCAAGGGGAGCGGGCCACCTACGAGCAGTACTTC
CDR3aa: CASSQGERATYEQYF
d_gene: -
j_gene: TRBJ2-7
abundance: -
v_gene: TRBV4-3

CDR3nt: TGTGCCAGCAGTTACGCCGGGACTAGTGAGCCCTACGAGCAGTACTTC
CDR3aa: CASSYAGTSEPYEQYF
d_gene: TRBD2
j_gene: TRBJ2-7
abundance: few
v_gene: TRBV4-2

CDR3nt: TGTGCCAGCAGCTTTGACCCTAACAATGAGCAGTTCTTC
CDR3aa: CASSFDPNNEQFF
d_gene: -
j_gene: TRBJ2-1
abundance: -
v_gene: TRBV7-8

CDR3nt: TGTGCCAGCAGCATGGGGGACTCCCCGGGACAAGAGACCCAGTACTTC
CDR3aa: CASSMGDSPGQETQYF
d_gene: -
j_gene: TRBJ2-5
abundance: -
v_gene: TRBV7-3

CDR3nt: TGTGCCAGCTCACCGGGACGGCAGGGGGATACGCAGTATTTT
CDR3aa: CASSPGRQGDTQYF
d_gene: -
j_gene: TRBJ2-3
abundance: -
v_gene: TRBV13

CDR3nt: TGTGCCTGGAGCACCGGGACAGGTTACAATGAGCAGTTCTTC
CDR3aa: CAWSTGTGYNEQFF
d_gene: TRBD1
j_gene: TRBJ2-1
abundance: -
v_gene: TRBV30

CDR3nt: TGTGCCAGCACCGAGAACTATGGCTACACCTTC
CDR3aa: CASTENYGYTF
d_gene: -
j_gene: TRBJ1-2
abundance: -
v_gene: TRBV2

CDR3nt: TGTGCCAGCAGTTTATGGGGGAGGAACACCGGGGAGCTGTTTTTT
CDR3aa: CASSLWGRNTGELFF
d_gene: -
j_gene: TRBJ2-2
abundance: few
v_gene: TRBV28

CDR3nt: TGCAGCGTGGCCCCGATGGGGGATACGCAGTATTTT
CDR3aa: CSVAPMGDTQYF
d_gene: -
j_gene: TRBJ2-3
abundance: -
v_gene: TRBV29-1

CDR3nt: TGCAGCGCTCTTGGGGACTCCTACGAGCAGTACTTC
CDR3aa: CSALGDSYEQYF
d_gene: -
j_gene: TRBJ2-7
abundance: -
v_gene: TRBV29-1

CDR3nt: TGTGCCAGCAGCTTAGGTGAGGGGATGAACACTGAAGCTTTCTTT
CDR3aa: CASSLGEGMNTEAFF
d_gene: -
j_gene: TRBJ1-1
abundance: few
v_gene: TRBV13

CDR3nt: TGTGCCAGCAGTTTTAGCGGGAGCTCCTACAATGAGCAGTTCTTC
CDR3aa: CASSFSGSSYNEQFF
d_gene: TRBD2
j_gene: TRBJ2-1
abundance: -
v_gene: TRBV27

CDR3nt: TGCAGCGTTGATGACAGAAGGGCGGAGACCCAGTACTTC
CDR3aa: CSVDDRRAETQYF
d_gene: -
j_gene: TRBJ2-5
abundance: few
v_gene: TRBV29-1

CDR3nt: TGTGCCAGCGGGGGACAGGGCCATCGGCCCCAGCATTTT
CDR3aa: CASGGQGHRPQHF
d_gene: TRBD1
j_gene: TRBJ1-5
abundance: -
v_gene: TRBV28